The 10 T cell receptor beta chains in this list originate from one sample, sequenced in a study of T-cell reconstitution after alpha-beta-depleted transplantation in children. Preparation of the TCRbeta library involved a method that used unique molecular identifiers. One entry per CDR3 protein results from TCRdb running MiXCR on the PCR reads. The sample has about 540,000 distinct CDR3 sequences; about 18% are singletons. Source: PBMCs from the stem cell graft donor, taken from the stem cell graft. The receptor set was obtained from a human donor who donated a stem cell graft to a child with acute lymphoblastic leukemia.

This sequence joins TRBV30 and TRBJ1-2; D gene ambiguous. Trimming stripped 3 bases from V and 8 bases from J, with 16 bases between. CDR1 is GTSNPN, CDR2 SVGIG, per germline (reference sequence). The CDR3 extends over 13 amino acids. The CDR3 region is CAWSPGILGGYTF. CDR3 DNA sequence: TGTGCCTGGAGCCCCGGGATTTTGGGGGGCTACACCTTC.

There are many counts of this clonotype. The gene calls are TRBV5-1 and TRBJ1-5; D is unclear. Germline V CDR1 and CDR2: SGHRS, YFSETQ. The CDR3 is made up of 14 amino acids. The germline V and J ends were trimmed by 0 bases and 7 bases, with 11 bases remaining between them. Here the CDR3 DNA reads TGCGCCAGCAGCTTGGGACGGCCGGAACAGCCCCAGCATTTT. It yields the protein CASSLGRPEQPQHF.

The gene calls are TRBV6-5 and TRBJ1-4; TRBD1 might be the D (6 bases). Trimming took off 3 bases at V and 4 bases at J, with 15 bases between the two ends. The germline gives CDR1 MNHEY, CDR2 SVGAGI. The CDR3 runs to 16 residues. Here the CDR3 reads CASSYSGAWSNEKLFF. CDR3 coding DNA: TGTGCCAGCAGTTATTCGGGGGCCTGGAGTAATGAAAAACTGTTTTTT.

This clonotype was seen a few times. The chain uses TRBV29-1 and TRBJ2-2; 13 positions match TRBD2. The CDR3 consists of 17 residues. Germline CDR1 reads SQVTM; CDR2 reads ANQGSEA. Losses at the gene ends were 4 bases for V and 4 bases for J; bases not matched to a gene: 9. CDR3 bases: TGCAGCGTTGCCGGACTAGCGGGAGTTCGGAGCACCGGGGAGCTGTTTTTT. Its protein is CSVAGLAGVRSTGELFF.

This clonotype has ten or more counts. The chain is built from TRBV7-3 and TRBJ2-2; the D is unclear. Per the germline V gene, CDR1 is SGHTA and CDR2 is FQGTGA. The CDR3 contains 13 residues. With 6 bases removed from V and 1 base from J, the gap between germline ends came to 6 bases. The CDR3, as DNA: TGTGCCAGCAGTTTATTGAACACCGGGGAGCTGTTTTTT. Encoded protein: CASSLLNTGELFF.

This clonotype turned up a few times. This chain connects TRBV20-1 to TRBJ2-1; D might be TRBD1 (5 bases). Germline CDR1 reads DFQATT; CDR2 reads SNEGSKA (reference sequence). CDR3 length: 11 amino acids. The CDR3 DNA is TGCATGAGTGGGTGGACAAATGAGCAGTTCTTC. Protein product: CMSGWTNEQFF.

The table lists this clonotype with a few counts. The gene calls are TRBV4-2 and TRBJ2-1, with TRBD2 matching over 9 bases. Germline values: CDR1 LGHNA, CDR2 YNFKEQ. V lost 3 bases and J lost 3; bases outside the gene matches: 6. This CDR3 region has 16 residues. In DNA form, the CDR3 reads TGTGCCAGCAGCCAGCCCACTAGCGGGCTCTACAATGAGCAGTTCTTC. Amino acids: CASSQPTSGLYNEQFF.

The chain couples TRBV3-1 to TRBJ2-1; perhaps TRBD1 as D (8 bases). V lost 1 base to trimming and J lost 11 bases, with 18 bases between them. This CDR3 comprises 15 residues. Germline V gene lookup returns CDR1 LGHDT and CDR2 YNNKEL (reference sequence). The DNA for the CDR3 is TGTGCCAGCAGCCAAGCCCACAGGGGGGGGCCCAAGCAGTTCTTC. It codes for CASSQAHRGGPKQFF.

The chain employs TRBV5-1 and TRBJ1-1; TRBD1 aligns across 9 bases. V shed 0 bases, J shed 5 bases, and the junction held 5 bases outside the gene matches. Per the germline V gene, CDR1 is SGHRS and CDR2 is YFSETQ. The CDR3 length is 15 residues. The CDR3 protein is CASSLVGTGTTEAFF. The CDR3 DNA reads as TGCGCCAGCAGCTTGGTGGGGACAGGGACTACTGAAGCTTTCTTT.

V and J are TRBV12-2 and TRBJ2-1; TRBD2, as called in the table, went unchecked against the DNA. TRBV12-2 counts as a pseudogene. This CDR3 is built from 17 residues. In DNA form, the CDR3 reads TGTGCAAGTCGCTTAGCGAGGCGGGGAATTCGTTCGTATGAGCAGTTCTTC. As protein: CASRLARRGIRSYEQFF.